This TCR beta chain was sequenced during a study of neurological immune-mediated disorders. Findings of the study overall: TCR clonal expansion peaked in HTLV-1-associated myelopathy patients and was lowest in multiple sclerosis patients.

CDR3 length: 14 residues. Germline lookup yields CDR1 SGHRS and CDR2 YFSETQ. The V end was cut by 2 bases, the J end by 4 bases, with 10 bases between. TCRdb re-derived calls from the 5' RACE reads in MiXCR, one entry per CDR3 protein. Of approximately 77,000 distinct CDR3 sequences listed, roughly 9.5% are singletons. This clonotype was recorded at least ten times. The antigen is not known. The origin of this receptor is a man in his fifties or sixties in good health. This chain connects TRBV5-1 to TRBJ1-5; possibly TRBD1 for D (5 bases). The sequenced material came from PBMCs. The DNA of the CDR3 is TGCGCCAGCAGCTTAGGTGGGGCGAATCAGCCCCAGCATTTT. Translated, it gives CASSLGGANQPQHF.